Included here is one T cell receptor (beta chain) sequence, with context. cDNA serving as the sequencing template came from extracted, reverse transcribed RNA. Clones were sequenced by immunoSEQ multiplex PCR, and TCRdb holds only the in-frame ones, with some missing. Of roughly 180,000 clones detected, 45% to 60% appear once; the ten largest clones hold 10%. The sample comes from a study of CD8+ T cells in alopecia areata. The treatment here: oral pan-JAK inhibitor, 5-10 mg twice daily. The CDR3 consists of 11 residues. Germline CDR1 SQVTM, CDR2 ANQGSEA. V lost 7 bases and J lost 6, with 12 bases in between.

This specimen was CD8+ T cells sorted from blood, taken at week 52, from a patient treated with tofacitinib. This sequence joins TRBV29-1 and TRBJ1-1, with D perhaps matching TRBD1 (6 bases). This receptor was taken from a human donor with alopecia areata. CDR3 amino acids: CSGATGSEAFF. Here the CDR3 DNA reads TGCAGCGGCGCGACAGGTTCTGAAGCTTTCTTT.